The TCR beta chain described here comes from a study of blood T cell repertoires in COVID-19. About the research overall: The origin of the acute and convalescent COVID-19 samples was the United States, Italy and Spain. Sources were T cells, B-cell-depleted T cells, or PBMCs; the material itself was cDNA or gDNA.

This clone was observed once. Per the study methods: Amplified reference gene primers provided the basis for estimating nucleated cell counts. Using immunoSEQ multiplex PCR, the repertoire was profiled, and TCRdb retains in-frame clones only, with some absent. For V, J and clone size, that table is used; D and trimming come from the DNA. The repertoire holds about 100,000 clones, with 85% as singletons. Looked up from germline, CDR1 is MDHEN and CDR2 is SYDVKM. The V and J ends lost 5 bases and 5 bases, in that order; junction bases with no gene match: 12. The CDR3 length is 16 residues. This receptor was taken from a woman between 65 and 79 years old with active or convalescent COVID-19. Sequencing input: peripheral blood. The rearrangement links TRBV28 to TRBJ2-5; 9 positions agree with TRBD2. The chain's CDR3 is CASSPSSGKDGETQYF. CDR3 DNA sequence: TGTGCCAGCAGTCCCTCTAGCGGGAAGGACGGGGAGACCCAGTACTTC.